One and the same sample provided the 32 T cell receptor beta chains below, sequenced in a study of blood T cells in healthy people across ages. The authors ran a second PCR of about 7 to 11 cycles using a sample-barcoded 5' primer and a J-beta primer mix. Each CDR3 protein is one row after TCRdb ran MiXCR on the 5' RACE reads. The sample records about 800,000 distinct CDR3 sequences, roughly 60% being singletons. The sequenced material came from blood. Receptor source: a man aged 30-40 years in good health.

This rearrangement joins TRBV6-6 to TRBJ2-1, with D maybe TRBD1 (5 bases). V was shortened by 8 bases and J by 0 bases, with 11 bases between the two germline ends. CDR3 length: 14 residues. From germline, CDR1 is MNHNY and CDR2 SVGAGI (reference sequence). The CDR3 region has the DNA TGTGCCAGCGCTCAGGGATACTCCTACAATGAGCAGTTCTTC. This gives the protein CASAQGYSYNEQFF.

The chain is built from TRBV29-1 and TRBJ2-3; 9 nucleotides line up with TRBD1. In germline, CDR1 is SQVTM, CDR2 ANQGSEA. This CDR3 region has 13 residues. The V segment lost 7 bases and the J segment 1 base; nucleotides outside the gene matches: 3. The CDR3 is CSATGGGTDTQYF. CDR3 nucleotide sequence: TGCAGCGCTACAGGGGGCGGCACAGATACGCAGTATTTT.

The chain combines TRBV7-2 with TRBJ1-4; 8 nucleotides match TRBD1. The CDR3 loop spans 14 amino acids. Germline CDR1 and CDR2: SGHTA and FQGNSA. The V segment lost 4 bases and the J segment 6 bases; nucleotides outside the gene matches: 4. The CDR3 region is CASSWTGLDEKLFF. CDR3 DNA: TGTGCCAGCAGCTGGACAGGGTTGGATGAAAAACTGTTTTTT.

The J gene is TRBJ2-5, the V gene TRBV19; TRBD2 agrees at 10 bases. After removal of 5 bases from V and 3 bases from J, the junction contained 6 bases not matched to a gene. The CDR3 is 15 residues long. The V gene's germline CDR1 is LNHDA and CDR2 SQIVND (reference sequence). CDR3 protein: CASSATSGWEETQYF. In DNA form, the CDR3 reads TGTGCCAGTAGTGCGACTAGCGGGTGGGAAGAGACCCAGTACTTC.

Comment on this clonotype: The conserved phenylalanine or tryptophan normally closing the CDR3 is absent here, so this likely arose from a read error. This chain joins TRBV29-1 and TRBJ2-1, with D tentatively TRBD1 (6 bases). Germline-derived CDR1 and CDR2 are SQVTM and ANQGSEA. Trimming cost V 4 bases and J 8 bases, with 9 bases left between them. This CDR3 has 11 residues. DNA of the CDR3: TGCAGCGTTGTACAGGGTTATGAGCAGTTCTTA. It codes for CSVVQGYEQFL.

This sequence joins TRBV6-5 and TRBJ1-5, with 8 nucleotides matching TRBD1. CDR1 MNHEY and CDR2 SVGAGI come from the germline V gene. The CDR3 totals 13 residues. The junction had 2 bases not matched to a gene; V was cut back by 6 bases and J by 4 bases. In DNA, the CDR3 is TGTGCCAGCAGGCAGGGGGCTAATCAGCCCCAGCATTTT. This gives the protein CASRQGANQPQHF.

Remarks on this clonotype: No conserved phenylalanine or tryptophan is present at the end of the CDR3, so a read error is the likely explanation. The chain uses TRBV3-1 and TRBJ2-1; D is uncertain. The CDR3 covers 15 residues. Germline CDR1 and CDR2: LGHDT and YNNKEL (reference sequence). The ends were cut back, 0 bases at V and 9 bases at J, with 15 bases in the middle. This chain's CDR3 is CASSQDVVANREQFL. For the CDR3, the DNA is TGTGCCAGCAGCCAAGATGTGGTAGCTAATCGTGAGCAGTTCTTA.

The chain has TRBV6-1 and TRBJ1-1; no reliable D call. V was clipped by 6 bases and J by 6 bases, with 26 bases between them. CDR1 and CDR2 from the germline V gene are MNHNS and SASEGT. CDR3 size: 17 residues. DNA of the CDR3: TGTGCCAGCAGACCCTCTACCGGGGAGGACTCAAGCGCTGAAGCTTTCTTT. Translated: CASRPSTGEDSSAEAFF.

The chain links TRBV7-6 to TRBJ2-3; 7 nucleotides agree with TRBD1. CDR3 length equals 15 residues. V trimming: 4 bases; J trimming: 5 bases; junction bases outside the gene matches: 9. Germline-derived CDR1 and CDR2 are SGHVS and FNYEAQ. This CDR3 is CASSYLDRAGDTQYF. The CDR3 coding sequence is TGTGCCAGCAGCTACCTCGACAGGGCCGGAGATACGCAGTATTTT.

J is TRBJ2-7 and V is TRBV14; tentative D call: TRBD2 (6 bases). Deletions cut 0 bases from V and 0 bases from J, with 9 bases between. Germline CDR1 and CDR2: SGHDN and FVKESK. This CDR3 comprises 15 residues. This CDR3 reads CASSQEGRNSYEQYF. In nucleotides, the CDR3 is TGTGCCAGCAGCCAAGAGGGGAGGAACTCCTACGAGCAGTACTTC.

This chain links TRBV7-2 with TRBJ2-3; D might be TRBD1 or TRBD2, each matching 5 bases. V lost 5 bases and J lost 6, with 12 bases in between. Germline lookup yields CDR1 SGHTA and CDR2 FQGNSA. This CDR3 is built from 13 residues. The CDR3 region is CASSTGRPDTQYF. As DNA, the CDR3 is TGTGCCAGCAGCACGGGGCGGCCGGATACGCAGTATTTT.

This clonotype was picked up one time. The V and J genes are TRBV7-9 and TRBJ2-5; D might be TRBD2 (6 bases). The ends were cut back, 2 bases at V and 11 bases at J, with 21 bases in the middle. CDR1 is SEHNR, CDR2 FQNEAQ, per germline (reference sequence). CDR3 length: 15 residues. The chain's CDR3 is CASSLSGTPSTKQYF. As DNA, the CDR3 is TGTGCCAGCAGCTTATCCGGGACTCCATCTACGAAGCAGTACTTC. Based on the CDR3 plus reference TRBV7-9 and TRBJ2-5, the full variable domain is DTGVSQNPRHKITKRGQNVTFRCDPISEHNRLYWYRQTLGQGPEFLTYFQNEAQLEKSRLLSDRFSAERPKGSFSTLEIQRTEQGDSAMYLCASSLSGTPSTKQYFGPGTRLLVL.

The chain recombines TRBV29-1 with TRBJ2-3; a weak D match, TRBD2 (6 bases). The ends were cut back, 2 bases at V and 1 base at J, with 7 bases in the middle. The CDR3 covers 13 residues. The germline V gene has CDR1 SQVTM and CDR2 ANQGSEA. The CDR3, as DNA: TGCAGCGTTGAACAGCGGGGCACAGATACGCAGTATTTT. Its protein product is CSVEQRGTDTQYF.

The chain carries TRBV29-1 and TRBJ2-1, with D uncertain. Per the germline V gene, CDR1 is SQVTM and CDR2 is ANQGSEA. The CDR3 has 13 residues. V shed 7 bases and J shed 8 bases, with 18 bases lying between them. CDR3 DNA sequence: TGCAGCGCCCTAACGGCGGTTGGCGATGAGCAGTTCTTC. Translation gives CSALTAVGDEQFF.

This clonotype was counted only a few times. The rearrangement uses TRBV15 and TRBJ2-7; D is perhaps TRBD1 or TRBD2 (5 bases each). V was clipped by 2 bases and J by 8 bases, with 13 bases between them. There are 13 residues in the CDR3. The germline CDR1 and CDR2 sequences are LNHNV and YYDKDF (reference sequence). This CDR3 is CATSRFVGDQQYF. CDR3 DNA: TGTGCCACCAGCAGATTCGTGGGGGATCAGCAGTACTTC.

The rearrangement joins TRBV15 to TRBJ1-5, with 7 bases identical to TRBD1. The CDR3 contains 15 residues. Germline-derived CDR1 and CDR2 are LNHNV and YYDKDF (reference sequence). Trimming took 3 bases from V and 6 from J; bases not matched to a gene: 8. This CDR3 reads CATSSSGGVVQPQHF. The CDR3 DNA sequence: TGTGCCACCAGCAGCTCAGGGGGGGTAGTTCAGCCCCAGCATTTT. The whole variable domain, filled in from reference TRBV15 and TRBJ1-5, reads DAMVIQNPRYQVTQFGKPVTLSCSQTLNHNVMYWYQQKSSQAPKLLFHYYDKDFNNEADTPDNFQSRRPNTSFCFLDIRSPGLGDTAMYLCATSSSGGVVQPQHFGDGTRLSIL.

The sample holds a few counts of this clonotype. V and J are TRBV29-1 and TRBJ2-7; D is possibly TRBD1 or TRBD2 (5 bases each). The CDR3 sequence is 10 residues long. Trimming took 7 bases from V and 7 from J, leaving 11 bases between them. Germline values: CDR1 SQVTM, CDR2 ANQGSEA. The CDR3 sequence: CSAADKEQYF. DNA for the CDR3: TGCAGCGCAGCGGACAAAGAGCAGTACTTC.

Turning to this clonotype: The junction departs from the called germline gene at one end, perhaps through a read error. The chain combines TRBV20-1 with TRBJ2-4; D not certain. There are 12 residues in the CDR3. Germline V gene lookup returns CDR1 DFQATT and CDR2 SNEGSKA (reference sequence). In nucleotides, the CDR3 is TGCAGTGCAGAGCCGGCCAAAAACATTCGGTACTTC. Residues: CSAEPAKNIRYF.

The chain uses TRBV7-9 and TRBJ2-3, with 9 bases that match TRBD1. J lost 5 bases, V lost 11 bases, and 8 bases had no gene match. Germline assignment: CDR1 SEHNR and CDR2 FQNEAQ (reference sequence). The CDR3 spans 13 residues. The CDR3 here is CAGEQGAGDTQYF. Written as DNA, the CDR3 is TGTGCCGGAGAACAGGGGGCAGGAGATACGCAGTATTTT.

J is TRBJ1-2 and V is TRBV10-3; D unclear. CDR1 ENHRY and CDR2 SYGVKD come from the germline V gene. V was shortened by 10 bases and J by 3 bases, with 15 bases between the two germline ends. The CDR3 runs 13 residues. CDR3 protein: CATGLTAYYGYTF. The CDR3 DNA is TGTGCCACAGGCCTAACAGCATACTATGGCTACACCTTC.

The rearrangement joins TRBV10-3 to TRBJ2-7; 7 nucleotides align to TRBD1. Trimming at V came to 5 bases and at J to 2 bases, leaving 9 bases not matched to a gene. Germline V gene sequence: CDR1 ENHRY, CDR2 SYGVKD. This CDR3 comprises 15 residues. The CDR3 DNA reads TGTGCCATCAGTCCCCAGGGACAGTTTACCTACGAGCAGTACTTC. It encodes CAISPQGQFTYEQYF.

This clonotype has only a few counts. This rearrangement joins TRBV6-5 to TRBJ1-2, with D unresolved. The CDR3 runs 15 residues. Germline lookup yields CDR1 MNHEY and CDR2 SVGAGI. Trimming shortened V by 0 bases and J by 8 bases, and 16 bases separated the two germline ends. CDR3 amino acids: CASSYSIGTTRGYTF. The CDR3 coding sequence is TGTGCCAGCAGTTACTCGATAGGCACCACTAGAGGCTACACCTTC.

This sequence joins TRBV29-1 and TRBJ1-5; the D is unclear. This CDR3 comprises 15 residues. Germline CDR1 is SQVTM and CDR2 is ANQGSEA. V was trimmed by 5 bases and J by 0 bases, leaving 14 bases between them. The CDR3 region has the DNA TGCAGCGTTCCGGGCGGCCCAAATAGCAATCAGCCCCAGCATTTT. Protein sequence: CSVPGGPNSNQPQHF. Based on the CDR3 plus reference TRBV29-1 and TRBJ1-5, the full variable domain is SAVISQKPSRDICQRGTSLTIQCQVDSQVTMMFWYRQQPGQSLTLIATANQGSEATYESGFVIDKFPISRPNLTFSTLTVSNMSPEDSSIYLCSVPGGPNSNQPQHFGDGTRLSIL.

This clonotype has at least ten counts. V gene TRBV20-1 combines with J gene TRBJ1-5; TRBD1 is a possible D gene (5 bases). The CDR3 has 15 amino acids. The V and J ends lost 3 bases and 5 bases respectively, with 17 bases between them. Germline V lookup: CDR1 DFQATT, CDR2 SNEGSKA (reference sequence). The DNA of the CDR3 is TGCAGTGCTAGTAGGGGCCTCTGGGGCGATCAGCCCCAGCATTTT. As protein: CSASRGLWGDQPQHF.

This clonotype was recorded a few times. The rearrangement uses TRBV5-1 and TRBJ2-7; 10 bases are shared with TRBD1. V was pared by 4 bases and J by 3 bases, with 7 bases of the junction left unmatched. CDR1 and CDR2 from the germline V gene are SGHRS and YFSETQ. The CDR3 is 15 residues long. Here the CDR3 reads CASSPPGQGLYEQYF. The CDR3 nucleotides read TGCGCCAGCAGCCCGCCGGGACAGGGGCTCTACGAGCAGTACTTC.

This clonotype was observed once. The chain is built from TRBV27 and TRBJ2-5, with D unresolved. V was clipped by 10 bases and J by 5 bases, with 11 bases between them. The CDR3 length is 11 residues. The germline CDR1 and CDR2 sequences are MNHEY and SMNVEV (reference sequence). CDR3 in amino acids: CATSGPETQYF. CDR3 DNA: TGTGCCACCTCCGGACCCGAGACCCAGTACTTC.

The chain's CDR3 is CASSQGDSSYEQYF. Written as DNA, the CDR3 is TGTGCCAGCAGTCAAGGGGATAGCTCCTACGAGCAGTACTTC. The chain has TRBV12-3 or TRBV12-4 and TRBJ2-7, with TRBD1 as a possible D gene (5 bases). V lost 5 bases and J lost 0, with 11 bases in between. The CDR3 consists of 14 residues.

This clonotype was found a few times. CDR3 nucleotides: TGCAGTGCTAGAAGGTTATCAGATACGCAGTATTTT. Amino acids: CSARRLSDTQYF. The rearrangement links TRBV20-1 to TRBJ2-3; no clear D gene. The germline CDR1 and CDR2 sequences are DFQATT and SNEGSKA (reference sequence). Between the trimmed V and J ends, which lost 2 bases and 4 bases, there was a span of 7 bases. There are 12 residues in the CDR3.

J is TRBJ2-5 and V is TRBV14; either TRBD1 or TRBD2 may fit D (5 bases each). The V end was cut by 4 bases, the J end by 9 bases, with 12 bases between. CDR3 length: 12 amino acids. The germline V gene has CDR1 SGHDN and CDR2 FVKESK. DNA for the CDR3: TGTGCCAGCAGCCCGACGGGGACGGCCCAGTACTTC. Protein product: CASSPTGTAQYF.

J is TRBJ2-7 and V is TRBV18, with TRBD1 matching 7 bases. The DNA matches TRBJ2-5 better at its end, which makes the J call doubtful. This CDR3 comprises 16 residues. The germline CDR1 and CDR2 sequences are KGHSH and LQKENI. CDR3 nucleotide sequence: TGTGCCAGCTCACCAGTGGCCGGGACAGTTCAAGAGACCCAGTACTTC. Protein: CASSPVAGTVQETQYF.

This clonotype was seen many times. The chain recombines TRBV29-1 with TRBJ1-2; tentatively, D is TRBD1 (6 bases). This CDR3 comprises 13 residues. V was shortened by 4 bases and J by 4 bases, with 13 bases between the two germline ends. CDR1 and CDR2 from the germline V gene are SQVTM and ANQGSEA. The CDR3 reads CSVALGGGYGYTF. The CDR3 DNA follows: TGCAGCGTTGCCCTAGGGGGGGGCTATGGCTACACCTTC.

The J gene is TRBJ2-6, the V gene TRBV12-3 or TRBV12-4, with 8 bases matching TRBD1. The trim removed 5 bases at V and 0 bases at J, leaving 6 bases unmatched. The CDR3 is made up of 17 amino acids. The DNA of the CDR3 is TGTGCCAGCAGTCATTCAGGGGGCGGCTCTGGGGCCAACGTCCTGACTTTC. Protein product: CASSHSGGGSGANVLTF.